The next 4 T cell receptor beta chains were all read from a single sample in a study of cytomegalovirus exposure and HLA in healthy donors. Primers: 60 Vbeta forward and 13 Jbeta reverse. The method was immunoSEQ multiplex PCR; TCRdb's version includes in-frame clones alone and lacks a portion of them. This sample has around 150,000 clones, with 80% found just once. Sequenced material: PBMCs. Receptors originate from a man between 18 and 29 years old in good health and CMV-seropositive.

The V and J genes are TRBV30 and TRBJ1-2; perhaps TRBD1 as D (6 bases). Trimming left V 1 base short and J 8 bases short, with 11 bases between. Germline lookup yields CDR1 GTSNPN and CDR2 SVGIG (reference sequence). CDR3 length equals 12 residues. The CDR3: CAWSDRESGYTF. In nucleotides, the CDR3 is TGTGCCTGGAGTGACAGGGAGTCCGGCTACACCTTC.

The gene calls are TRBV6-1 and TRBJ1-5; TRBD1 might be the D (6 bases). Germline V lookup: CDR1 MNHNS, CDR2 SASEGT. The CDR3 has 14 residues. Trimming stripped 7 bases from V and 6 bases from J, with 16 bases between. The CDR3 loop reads CASTGRGAAQPQHF. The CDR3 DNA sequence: TGTGCCAGCACGGGGCGGGGGGCGGCTCAGCCCCAGCATTTT.

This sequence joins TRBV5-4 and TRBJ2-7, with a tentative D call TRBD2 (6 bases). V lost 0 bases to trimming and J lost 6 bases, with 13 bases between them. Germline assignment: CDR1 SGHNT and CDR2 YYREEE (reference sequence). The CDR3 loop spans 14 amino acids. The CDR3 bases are TGTGCCAGCAGCTTGGGAAGGGGAGGCTCCGAGCAGTACTTC. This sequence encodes CASSLGRGGSEQYF.

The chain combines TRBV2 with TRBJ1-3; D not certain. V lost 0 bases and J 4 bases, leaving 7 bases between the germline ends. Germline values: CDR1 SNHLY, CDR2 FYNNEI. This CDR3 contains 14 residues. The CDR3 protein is CASSEAAGGNTIYF. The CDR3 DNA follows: TGTGCCAGCAGTGAAGCGGCCGGGGGAAACACCATATATTTT.